This TCR beta chain was obtained from a study of control samples from healthy donors and cancer patients. Repertoires were generated with immunoSEQ multiplex PCR, while TCRdb's copy carries only in-frame clones and drops some. The data show under 150,000 clones, around 89% seen once. This clone was counted once. With 1 base removed from V and 2 bases from J, the gap between germline ends came to 10 bases. Germline loops: CDR1 SGHRS, CDR2 YFSETQ. This CDR3 contains 15 residues. The clonotype originates from a woman between 45 and 60 years old with colorectal cancer. The J gene is TRBJ2-1, the V gene TRBV5-1; D is possibly TRBD1 (6 bases). What was sequenced was PBMCs. CDR3 in DNA: TGCGCCAGCAGCTTGAAACAGGGAACCTACAATGAGCAGTTCTTC. Protein: CASSLKQGTYNEQFF.